A selection of T cell receptor beta chains follows, all from one sample in a study of identical twins. TCRdb re-analysed the 5' RACE reads in MiXCR, keeping a single row per CDR3 protein. The table has some 1,600,000 distinct CDR3 sequences, around 33% seen once; the top ten hold 0.25% to 0.3%. Sequencing was carried out using cord blood. The receptors were gathered from a newborn girl in good health. Each CDR3 is given without its conserved first and last residue. Each record gives: J gene, V gene, CDR3 protein.

j_gene: TRBJ1-2
v_gene: TRBV2
CDR3aa: ASSGASGSRGYT

j_gene: -
v_gene: TRBV28
CDR3aa: ASRIAGVNNEQY

j_gene: TRBJ2-7
v_gene: TRBV10-3
CDR3aa: AISEAGGSYEQY

j_gene: TRBJ2-3
v_gene: TRBV14
CDR3aa: ASSHQRGIEDTQY

j_gene: TRBJ1-2
v_gene: TRBV15
CDR3aa: ATSRGSQGAYGYT

j_gene: TRBJ1-1
v_gene: TRBV28
CDR3aa: ASSLGHRVTEAF

j_gene: TRBJ2-3
v_gene: TRBV6-6
CDR3aa: ASSFSLTSGIHTQY

j_gene: TRBJ2-5
v_gene: TRBV6-2/TRBV6-3
CDR3aa: ASSYHRGKKTQY

j_gene: TRBJ1-4
v_gene: TRBV20-1
CDR3aa: SVRGPGTGLEKLF

j_gene: TRBJ1-5
v_gene: TRBV6-2/TRBV6-3
CDR3aa: ASSYLGVNQPQH

j_gene: TRBJ1-6
v_gene: TRBV2
CDR3aa: ASSEGSGAGNSPLH

j_gene: TRBJ2-1
v_gene: TRBV4-2
CDR3aa: ASSYTGLGGNEQF

j_gene: TRBJ2-7
v_gene: TRBV28
CDR3aa: ASSFGWWGRPSYEQY

j_gene: TRBJ2-1
v_gene: TRBV7-2
CDR3aa: ASSLDGTSAYNEQF

j_gene: TRBJ2-3
v_gene: TRBV20-1
CDR3aa: SATGTGFTDTQY

j_gene: TRBJ2-1
v_gene: TRBV20-1
CDR3aa: SDATSGGNEQF

j_gene: TRBJ1-2
v_gene: TRBV29-1
CDR3aa: SVEDLSLNGYT

j_gene: TRBJ2-1
v_gene: TRBV10-3
CDR3aa: AISATGGSEQF

j_gene: TRBJ2-1
v_gene: TRBV10-3
CDR3aa: AIKGGSHSYNEQF

j_gene: TRBJ2-1
v_gene: TRBV11-2
CDR3aa: ASSLVGGWASESYNEQF

j_gene: -
v_gene: TRBV7-9
CDR3aa: ASSFFRTSGDYEQY

j_gene: TRBJ1-1
v_gene: TRBV27
CDR3aa: ASMGWNTEAF

j_gene: TRBJ2-5
v_gene: TRBV12-3/TRBV12-4
CDR3aa: ASSSSGRRSETQY

j_gene: TRBJ1-1
v_gene: TRBV4-1
CDR3aa: ASSNYFGDTEAF

j_gene: TRBJ2-1
v_gene: TRBV6-6
CDR3aa: ASSYEDRGQF

j_gene: -
v_gene: TRBV28
CDR3aa: ASTPSGLAGLYEQY

j_gene: TRBJ2-1
v_gene: TRBV20-1
CDR3aa: SARDLTRGYNEQF

j_gene: TRBJ2-7
v_gene: TRBV7-2
CDR3aa: ASSSRGIFYEQY

j_gene: TRBJ2-4
v_gene: TRBV5-1
CDR3aa: ASSLGDYPNIQY

j_gene: TRBJ2-7
v_gene: TRBV25-1
CDR3aa: ASSARTATYEQY

j_gene: -
v_gene: TRBV5-1
CDR3aa: ASSLSGPAYNEQY

j_gene: TRBJ1-4
v_gene: TRBV6-1
CDR3aa: ASKLIQGREKLF

j_gene: TRBJ1-1
v_gene: TRBV20-1
CDR3aa: SGLTNTEAF

j_gene: TRBJ1-2
v_gene: TRBV4-2
CDR3aa: ASSQEAGFHYGYT

j_gene: TRBJ2-1
v_gene: TRBV7-2
CDR3aa: ASSLALGGGPHNEQF

j_gene: TRBJ1-2
v_gene: TRBV27
CDR3aa: ASSRQGQGSYGYT

j_gene: TRBJ2-7
v_gene: TRBV20-1
CDR3aa: SARSLTSYEQY

j_gene: TRBJ2-7
v_gene: TRBV10-3
CDR3aa: AISEDFTGGYEQY

j_gene: TRBJ1-2
v_gene: TRBV20-1
CDR3aa: SARDRGQDYGYT

j_gene: TRBJ2-1
v_gene: TRBV7-9
CDR3aa: ASSLGPSRASGGANEQF

j_gene: TRBJ2-5
v_gene: TRBV2
CDR3aa: ASSEQGLAVQETQY

j_gene: TRBJ2-3
v_gene: TRBV6-6
CDR3aa: ASSYGSRPDTQY